These 5 T cell receptor beta chains came from one sample sequenced in a study of blood T cell repertoires in COVID-19. This table comes from immunoSEQ multiplex PCR, and its TCRdb copy is limited to in-frame clones, with some not included. The table has hundreds of thousands of clones, under 90% seen once. The source material was peripheral blood. These receptors were taken from a woman between 25 and 40 years old with COVID-19, enrolled during active disease.

This sequence joins TRBV7-9 and TRBJ2-5, with 7 nucleotides matching TRBD2. The CDR3 extends over 12 amino acids. V shed 11 bases and J 4 bases; nucleotides not matched to a gene: 7. Germline V gives CDR1 SEHNR, CDR2 FQNEAQ (reference sequence). The CDR3 DNA sequence: TGTGCCCTCGGCGGGGGTGGAGAGACCCAGTACTTC. Encoded protein: CALGGGGETQYF.

The chain employs TRBV7-8 and TRBJ1-6, with D perhaps TRBD1 (5 bases). The CDR3 is 15 residues long. Looked up from germline, CDR1 is SGHVS and CDR2 is FQNEAQ. V was trimmed by 3 bases and J by 3 bases, leaving 9 bases between them. CDR3 sequence reads: CASSFYQGYNSPLHF. The CDR3 region has the DNA TGTGCCAGCAGCTTTTATCAGGGCTATAATTCACCCCTCCACTTT.

This sequence joins TRBV6-5 and TRBJ1-2, with D uncertain. CDR1 MNHEY and CDR2 SVGAGI come from the germline V gene. CDR3 length: 12 residues. The V gene lost 6 bases and the J gene lost 7 bases, with 12 bases spanning the gap. The CDR3 region has the DNA TGTGCCAGCAGCCAACGAGAAAGTGGCTACACCTTC. It is translated as CASSQRESGYTF.

The rearrangement joins TRBV5-4 to TRBJ1-1, with TRBD1 matching over 8 bases. V shed 4 bases, J shed 5 bases, and the junction held 7 bases outside the gene matches. The CDR3 totals 14 residues. The germline CDR1 and CDR2 sequences are SGHNT and YYREEE (reference sequence). This CDR3 reads CASSVQGVGTEAFF. Written as DNA, the CDR3 is TGTGCCAGCAGCGTACAGGGGGTGGGGACTGAAGCTTTCTTT. Full variable domain (outside the CDR3, taken from reference TRBV5-4 and TRBJ1-1): ETGVTQSPTHLIKTRGQQVTLRCSSQSGHNTVSWYQQALGQGPQFIFQYYREEENGRGNFPPRFSGLQFPNYSSELNVNALELDDSALYLCASSVQGVGTEAFFGQGTRLTVV.

CDR3 in amino acids: CASRPPGGHEAFF. The DNA for the CDR3 is TGTGCCAGCAGGCCCCCTGGGGGCCATGAAGCTTTCTTT. The chain carries TRBV6-5 and TRBJ1-1, with D possibly matching TRBD1 (6 bases). The CDR3 extends over 13 amino acids. Trimming took 6 bases from V and 7 from J, leaving 15 bases between them. The germline CDR1 and CDR2 sequences are MNHEY and SVGAGI.